This T cell receptor beta chain is drawn from a study of neoadjuvant anti-PD-1 for oral cavity cancer. Study as a whole: Patients without progression received a fourth nivolumab dose around day 43, then surgical resection on days 50-56.

Patients were newly diagnosed with stage II-IVA oral cavity squamous cell carcinoma without prior systemic or radiation treatment. The CDR3 is made up of 14 amino acids. Trimming cost V 2 bases and J 4 bases, with 11 bases left between them. Per germline, CDR1 KGHSH and CDR2 LQKENI. Six replicates per PBMC sample, mostly from 480 ng of genomic DNA. TCRdb's table, derived via immunoSEQ multiplex PCR, lists solely in-frame clones and lacks some. Counted here are some 71,000 clones, around four fifths occurring once; the ten biggest clones make up roughly 3.4%. This sample comprised PBMCs, obtained before nivolumab (anti-PD-1) treatment. This sequence was found in a person between 40 and 79 years old with oral cavity squamous cell carcinoma. V is TRBV18 and J is TRBJ1-2, with no clear D. CDR3 protein: CASSPATDFYGYTF. Written as DNA, the CDR3 is TGTGCCAGCTCACCAGCGACGGACTTCTATGGCTACACCTTC.